One sample yielded the 21 T cell receptor beta chains listed below, sequenced in a study of shared clonotypes between healthy human individuals (TCRdb year 2020). Library prep was done by the immunoSEQ multiplex PCR assay. TCRdb retrieved this table from immuneACCESS and kept in-frame rearrangements only. Not all clones are present; in checked studies, unresolved V genes account for under half, and no reason is known for the remainder. The sample table lists 2 million to 2.5 million clones, around 92% of them with a count of one. The top ten clonotypes cover 0.37% of the sample. The sample taken for sequencing was naive CD4+ T cells from PBMCs. The cell subset or site label corresponds to: CD45RA+ positively selected. These receptors were collected from a man aged 18 to 35 in good health. Some clones in this sample may be carry-over from other donors' samples.

The chain combines TRBV6-6 with TRBJ1-2; maybe TRBD1 (6 bases). From germline, CDR1 is MNHNY and CDR2 SVGAGI (reference sequence). Trimming removed 8 bases from V and 4 bases from J, with 20 bases in between. CDR3 size: 15 residues. CDR3 DNA: TGTGCCAGCCTCGGCAGGGGCCATATCACCTATGGCTACACCTTC. The encoded protein is CASLGRGHITYGYTF.

The chain recombines TRBV10-2 with TRBJ2-5, with a weak D call TRBD1 (6 bases). The last part of the DNA fits TRBJ2-7 better; the J call may be wrong. The CDR3 has 14 amino acids. CDR1 is WSHSY and CDR2 is SAAADI in the germline V gene. The CDR3 bases are TGCGCCAGCAGTGAGACAGGGAGCAATTACGAGCAGTACTTC. Amino acids: CASSETGSNYEQYF.

The rearrangement links TRBV4-1 to TRBJ2-7, with D tentatively TRBD1 (6 bases). Trimming shortened V by 1 base and J by 1 base, and 11 bases separated the two germline ends. Looked up from germline, CDR1 is MGHRA and CDR2 is YSYEKL. This CDR3 has 15 residues. The CDR3 loop reads CASSQVLTGSYEQYF. CDR3 in DNA: TGCGCCAGCAGCCAAGTGCTAACAGGGTCCTACGAGCAGTACTTC.

The chain is built from TRBV28 and TRBJ1-5; D remains unclear. The length of the CDR3 is 15 residues. Germline CDR1 is MDHEN and CDR2 is SYDVKM. Trimming removed 4 bases at V and 2 bases at J, with 12 bases between. CDR3 sequence: CASSSPTIGNQPQHF. CDR3 DNA sequence: TGTGCCAGCAGTTCCCCGACAATCGGCAATCAGCCCCAGCATTTT.

Only one count was recorded for this clone. Other DNA sequences from this sample encode an identical CDR3 as well. The CDR3 reads CASSVGAATNEKLFF. The CDR3 DNA reads as TGTGCCAGCAGCGTAGGGGCCGCAACTAATGAAAAACTGTTTTTT. The chain recombines TRBV9 with TRBJ1-4, with no clear D. Between the trimmed V and J ends, which lost 0 bases and 0 bases, there was a span of 6 bases. Germline V gives CDR1 SGDLS, CDR2 YYNGEE. CDR3 length equals 15 residues.

Regarding this clone: The same CDR3 also results from other DNA sequences found in this sample. The chain employs TRBV30 and TRBJ2-1, with 7 positions matching TRBD1. Germline trimming cut 2 bases from V and 10 bases from J; bases unmatched to any gene: 5. This CDR3 has 12 residues. CDR1 and CDR2 from the germline V gene are GTSNPN and SVGIG (reference sequence). The CDR3 loop reads CAWSTGVGEQFF. The CDR3 DNA is TGTGCCTGGAGTACAGGGGTGGGGGAGCAGTTCTTC. Full variable domain (outside the CDR3, taken from reference TRBV30 and TRBJ2-1): SQTIHQWPATLVQPVGSPLSLECTVEGTSNPNLYWYRQAAGRGLQLLFYSVGIGQISSEVPQNLSASRPQDRQFILSSKKLLLSDSGFYLCAWSTGVGEQFFGPGTRLTVL.

The rearrangement links TRBV19 to TRBJ2-3; tentative D call: TRBD2 (5 bases). The V gene's germline CDR1 is LNHDA and CDR2 SQIVND (reference sequence). This CDR3 comprises 14 residues. The germline V and J ends were trimmed by 5 bases and 0 bases, with 9 bases remaining between them. The CDR3 region is CASSASGSTDTQYF. As DNA, the CDR3 is TGTGCCAGTAGTGCAAGCGGAAGCACAGATACGCAGTATTTT.

The J gene is TRBJ2-3, the V gene TRBV2; D is unclear. Looked up from germline, CDR1 is SNHLY and CDR2 is FYNNEI. V lost 9 bases, J lost 2 bases, and 12 bases lay in between. The CDR3 runs 13 residues. For the CDR3, the DNA is TGTGCCAGAAAAGGACCTCTCACAGATACGCAGTATTTT. Translation gives CARKGPLTDTQYF.

The rearrangement uses TRBV5-5 and TRBJ2-7; D is perhaps TRBD1 (6 bases). V dropped 5 bases and J dropped 5 bases, with 14 bases sitting between them. The CDR3 runs to 13 residues. Germline assignment: CDR1 SGHKS and CDR2 YYEKEE (reference sequence). CDR3 protein: CASSYRESDEQYF. Here the CDR3 DNA reads TGTGCCAGCAGTTACAGGGAGTCGGACGAGCAGTACTTC. The full variable domain, completed using reference TRBV5-5 and TRBJ2-7, is DAGVTQSPTHLIKTRGQQVTLRCSPISGHKSVSWYQQVLGQGPQFIFQYYEKEERGRGNFPDRFSARQFPNYSSELNVNALLLGDSALYLCASSYRESDEQYFGPGTRLTVT.

The gene calls are TRBV14 and TRBJ1-1, with D hard to call. Germline lookup yields CDR1 SGHDN and CDR2 FVKESK. Trimming pared 2 bases from V and 4 bases from J, leaving 14 bases between. The CDR3 sequence is 15 residues long. In DNA, the CDR3 is TGTGCCAGCAGCCAACAAAATGTAGGACTCACTGAAGCTTTCTTT. It encodes CASSQQNVGLTEAFF.

V usage is TRBV5-1 and J usage is TRBJ2-1, with D perhaps matching TRBD2 (5 bases). The CDR3 sequence is 13 residues long. Germline CDR1 SGHRS, CDR2 YFSETQ. Trimming stripped 1 base from V and 10 bases from J, with 12 bases between. The CDR3 DNA is TGCGCCAGCAGCTTGTTCCCGCGGGTAGAGCAGTTCTTC. It encodes CASSLFPRVEQFF.

This sequence joins TRBV5-1 and TRBJ2-7, with D perhaps matching TRBD1 (6 bases). The CDR3 sequence is 17 residues long. V was cut by 4 bases and J by 0 bases, with 20 bases left in between. Germline values: CDR1 SGHRS, CDR2 YFSETQ. The CDR3 DNA follows: TGCGCCAGCAGCCGAACAGGGATCGGCTATATCTCCTACGAGCAGTACTTC. Translation gives CASSRTGIGYISYEQYF.

This chain uses TRBV25-1 with TRBJ2-5, with D possibly TRBD1 on 5 matching bases. The CDR3 has 14 amino acids. The V end was cut by 0 bases, the J end by 7 bases, with 12 bases between. Germline CDR1 and CDR2: MGHDK and SYGVNS. This CDR3 reads CASSEYIREGTQYF. As DNA, the CDR3 is TGTGCCAGCAGTGAATACATCAGGGAAGGGACCCAGTACTTC.

This clone was picked up one time. The J gene is TRBJ2-5, the V gene TRBV6-1, with a weak D call TRBD1 (5 bases). Germline CDR1 is MNHNS and CDR2 is SASEGT. The CDR3 length is 15 residues. V gave up 8 bases and J gave up 0 bases, with 16 bases separating them. The CDR3 DNA sequence: TGTGCCAGCTCGACCGACAGATTTCACCAAGAGACCCAGTACTTC. Residues: CASSTDRFHQETQYF.

This chain connects TRBV28 to TRBJ1-1; weak D call: TRBD1 (6 bases). V lost 4 bases, J lost 1 base, and 19 bases lay in between. This CDR3 is 17 amino acids long. Germline V gives CDR1 MDHEN, CDR2 SYDVKM. CDR3 bases: TGTGCCAGCAGTTCCGCCTCTTGGACAGTAAGGAACACTGAAGCTTTCTTT. It yields the protein CASSSASWTVRNTEAFF.

This clone came up once. This chain connects TRBV27 to TRBJ2-7; maybe TRBD2 (6 bases). The V and J ends lost 3 bases and 6 bases respectively, with 21 bases between them. From germline, CDR1 is MNHEY and CDR2 SMNVEV (reference sequence). The CDR3 is made up of 16 amino acids. The CDR3 region is CASSLSGLLGAGEQYF. CDR3 nucleotide sequence: TGTGCCAGCAGTTTGTCGGGACTCCTCGGGGCGGGCGAGCAGTACTTC.

The chain recombines TRBV6-5 with TRBJ1-5; TRBD1 might be the D (5 bases). V was pared by 5 bases and J by 0 bases, with 11 bases between. Germline V gives CDR1 MNHEY, CDR2 SVGAGI. The CDR3 covers 15 residues. CDR3 loop: CASSLGTLSNQPQHF. DNA for the CDR3: TGTGCCAGCAGTCTCGGGACCCTTAGCAATCAGCCCCAGCATTTT.

The chain joins TRBV30 to TRBJ2-5, with D maybe TRBD2 (7 bases). From germline, CDR1 is GTSNPN and CDR2 SVGIG (reference sequence). The CDR3 contains 14 residues. Trimming pared 3 bases from V and 10 bases from J, leaving 21 bases between. Here the CDR3 DNA reads TGTGCCTGGAGCCCTCGGGGGGCCAGAAGTGACCAGTACTTC. Translation: CAWSPRGARSDQYF.

The chain links TRBV6-5 to TRBJ2-3; 11 bases match TRBD2. This CDR3 region has 16 residues. Germline CDR1 MNHEY, CDR2 SVGAGI. With 2 bases clipped from V and 6 bases from J, the junction kept 7 bases outside the gene matches. The CDR3 spells CASSYQTSGAWDTQYF. The CDR3 DNA reads TGTGCCAGCAGTTACCAGACTAGCGGGGCGTGGGATACGCAGTATTTT.

V is TRBV27 and J is TRBJ2-7; no definite D call. There are 13 residues in the CDR3. The germline gives CDR1 MNHEY, CDR2 SMNVEV (reference sequence). Trimming cost V 3 bases and J 0 bases, with 6 bases left between them. This chain's CDR3 is CASSFRPSYEQYF. CDR3 DNA sequence: TGTGCCAGCAGTTTTCGCCCCTCCTACGAGCAGTACTTC.

CDR3 bases: TGTGCCACCCGGGCGGGAGTGGGGTACGAGCAGTACTTC. Amino acids: CATRAGVGYEQYF. The rearrangement links TRBV28 to TRBJ2-7, with 7 bases identical to TRBD2. Germline CDR1 MDHEN, CDR2 SYDVKM. The CDR3 is 13 residues long. V lost 10 bases and J lost 4; bases outside the gene matches: 10.